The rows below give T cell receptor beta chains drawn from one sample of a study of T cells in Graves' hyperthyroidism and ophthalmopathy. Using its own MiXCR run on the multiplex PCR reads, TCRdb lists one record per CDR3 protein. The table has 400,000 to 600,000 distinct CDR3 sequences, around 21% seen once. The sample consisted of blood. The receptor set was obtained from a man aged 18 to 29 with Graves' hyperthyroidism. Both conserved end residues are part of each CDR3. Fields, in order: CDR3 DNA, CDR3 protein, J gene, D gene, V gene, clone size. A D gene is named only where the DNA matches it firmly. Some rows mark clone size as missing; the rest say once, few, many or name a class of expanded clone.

TGTGCCAGTAGTATGGGGCTACCCTACGAGCAGTACTTC,CASSMGLPYEQYF,TRBJ2-7,.,TRBV19,.
TGTGCCAGCTTCCCCTCAATGGGGCTGGATGGCTACACCTTC,CASFPSMGLDGYTF,TRBJ1-2,.,TRBV28,many
TGTGCCAGCAGCTTAGGGGGGCAAGAGCAGTACTTC,CASSLGGQEQYF,TRBJ2-7,.,TRBV7-9,many
TGTGCCAGCAGCCCGGCCGAGGGTTTCGATACTTACGAGCAGTACTTC,CASSPAEGFDTYEQYF,TRBJ2-7,.,TRBV9,few
TGTGCCAGCAGCCAAGGGACTAGCGGGGCCCAAGAGACCCAGTACTTC,CASSQGTSGAQETQYF,TRBJ2-5,TRBD2,TRBV4-2,many
TGTGCCAGCACCCTCGGACAGGTCGGAAACACTGAAGCTTTCTTT,CASTLGQVGNTEAFF,TRBJ1-1,TRBD1,TRBV28,few
TGTGCCAGCAGTTACGAGGTAGCGGGGGTCACCGTGGAGACCCAGTACTTC,CASSYEVAGVTVETQYF,TRBJ2-5,TRBD2,TRBV6-2/TRBV6-3,many
TGTGCCAGCAGCCAAGTCTCATATCGAGAGACCCAGTACTTC,CASSQVSYRETQYF,TRBJ2-5,.,TRBV3-1,many
TGTGCCAGCAGTTACGACGGGGAAACCTATAATTCACCCCTCCACTTT,CASSYDGETYNSPLHF,TRBJ1-6,.,TRBV6-5,.
TGTGCCAGGTCATATGGGTTCCACGGAAACACCATATATTTT,CARSYGFHGNTIYF,TRBJ1-3,.,TRBV7-6,many
TGTGCCAGCAGTTTCGGGACAACCTACGAGCAGTACTTC,CASSFGTTYEQYF,TRBJ2-7,.,TRBV12-3/TRBV12-4,many
TGTGCCAGCAGGGAAGGGTCGCGGGAAGCTTTCTTT,CASREGSREAFF,TRBJ1-1,.,TRBV27,.
TGTGCCAGCAGCGCTACACAGAACACTGAAGCTTTCTTT,CASSATQNTEAFF,TRBJ1-1,.,TRBV5-8,many
TGTGCCACCAGTGATTTGCGGACCTACCCGCGCACCGGGGAGCTGTTTTTT,CATSDLRTYPRTGELFF,TRBJ2-2,.,TRBV24-1,many
TGTGCCAGCAGCCAAGGGTGGAACCTAGCCAAAAACATTCAGTACTTC,CASSQGWNLAKNIQYF,TRBJ2-4,.,TRBV3-1,few
TGTGCCAGCAGGTACAGGGTCTCCTACGAGCAGTACTTC,CASRYRVSYEQYF,TRBJ2-7,.,TRBV12-3/TRBV12-4,.
TGTGCCAGCAGCTTACTAGTAGGAGGGTATGGAAACACCATATATTTT,CASSLLVGGYGNTIYF,TRBJ1-3,.,TRBV11-2,.
TGCAGTGCTTCCCGTTTGCTTAGCTCCTACAATGAGCAGTTCTTC,CSASRLLSSYNEQFF,TRBJ2-1,.,TRBV20-1,.
TGTGCCAGCAGTGATACAGGGGGTAGGACTGAAGCTTTCTTT,CASSDTGGRTEAFF,TRBJ1-1,TRBD1,TRBV2,many
TGCAGTGCTGAGAAGGGACAGACCTCACCCCTCCACTTT,CSAEKGQTSPLHF,TRBJ1-6,TRBD1,TRBV20-1,many
TGTGCCAGCAGTTACCAGGGTTCCGGGGAGCTGTTTTTT,CASSYQGSGELFF,TRBJ2-2,.,TRBV7-3,.
TGTGCCAGCAGTCTCAGGGGGCGGGAAACCGGGGAGCTGTTTTTT,CASSLRGRETGELFF,TRBJ2-2,TRBD1,TRBV27,many
TGCGCCAGCAACCGGGGAAGCACCGGGGAGCTGTTTTTT,CASNRGSTGELFF,TRBJ2-2,.,TRBV5-1,.
TGTGCCAGCAGTGGACTCGAGAACGAGCAGTACTTC,CASSGLENEQYF,TRBJ2-7,.,TRBV2,many
TGTGCCACCAGCAGAGATCGGACAGGGTACTACGAGCAGTACTTC,CATSRDRTGYYEQYF,TRBJ2-7,TRBD1,TRBV15,many
TGTGCCAGCAGCTTAATGGGGCGGGGGAACACCGGGGAGCTGTTTTTT,CASSLMGRGNTGELFF,TRBJ2-2,.,TRBV7-3,.
TGTGCCAGCAGTGAAACAGGCCTCTATGGCTACACCTTC,CASSETGLYGYTF,TRBJ1-2,.,TRBV2,many
TGTGCCAGCAGTTTACGCGGGGGAGCCTACGAGCAGTACTTC,CASSLRGGAYEQYF,TRBJ2-7,TRBD2,TRBV12-3/TRBV12-4,many
TGTGCCAGCAGTTACCGCGGGACAGGGGCCCCTCTCGAGCAGTACTTC,CASSYRGTGAPLEQYF,TRBJ2-7,TRBD1,TRBV6-2/TRBV6-3,.
TGTGCCAGCAGTTTCGCGGTCGGGGAGCTGTTTTTT,CASSFAVGELFF,TRBJ2-2,.,TRBV12-3/TRBV12-4,few
TGTGCCAGCAGTCTTAACCTGGGAGATACGCAGTATTTT,CASSLNLGDTQYF,TRBJ2-3,.,TRBV6-4,.
TGTGCCACCAGTGAGCTGACAGGGGGTGAGGAGACCCAGTACTTC,CATSELTGGEETQYF,TRBJ2-5,TRBD1,TRBV24-1,many
TGTGCCAGCAGCGTAGCTCAAGGGTACCAAGAGACCCAGTACTTC,CASSVAQGYQETQYF,TRBJ2-5,.,TRBV9,many
TGTGCCTGGAGTGGAGGGGAATACTATGGCTACACCTTC,CAWSGGEYYGYTF,TRBJ1-2,.,TRBV30,many
TGTGCCAGCAGTTTGTACCAGGAGAACACTGAAGCTTTCTTT,CASSLYQENTEAFF,TRBJ1-1,.,TRBV28,.
TGTGCCAGCAGTCCAACGACAAGGGGCAATCAGCCCCAGCATTTT,CASSPTTRGNQPQHF,TRBJ1-5,.,TRBV27,many
TGCAGTGCTAGGAGGGACAGGGTAAGAACTGAAGCTTTCTTT,CSARRDRVRTEAFF,TRBJ1-1,TRBD1,TRBV20-1,.
TGTGCCAGCAGCTTGGGGCGGCCCGAAGCTTTCTTT,CASSLGRPEAFF,TRBJ1-1,.,TRBV5-8,many
TGTGCCACCAAAACCGGGACACTCGGCACCGGGGAGCTGTTTTTT,CATKTGTLGTGELFF,TRBJ2-2,.,TRBV10-3,many
TGTGCCAGCAGCCCACTAGCGGGAAAACACTACGAGCAGTACTTC,CASSPLAGKHYEQYF,TRBJ2-7,TRBD2,TRBV3-1,.
TGTGCCAGCAGTAGGGACGTGTGGGAGACCCAGTACTTC,CASSRDVWETQYF,TRBJ2-5,.,TRBV28,many
TGTGCCAGCAGGTCGGGACAGGGATCCTATGGCTACACCTTC,CASRSGQGSYGYTF,TRBJ1-2,TRBD1,TRBV6-1,.
TGTGCCAGCAGCCCTAGGGAAAACATTCAGTACTTC,CASSPRENIQYF,TRBJ2-4,.,TRBV27,many
TGCGCCAGCTCCTGGAGGGGTCAAGAGACCCAGTACTTC,CASSWRGQETQYF,TRBJ2-5,.,TRBV5-1,few
TGTGCCACCCGCGTGGGACAGGTGAACACCGGGGAGCTGTTTTTT,CATRVGQVNTGELFF,TRBJ2-2,TRBD1,TRBV2,few
TGTGCCAGCAGCCCCCTCCCCAGCTCTAAAGGCTACACCTTC,CASSPLPSSKGYTF,TRBJ1-2,.,TRBV28,many
TGTGCCAGCAAGCCCGGGACAGTGAACACCGGGGAGCTGTTTTTT,CASKPGTVNTGELFF,TRBJ2-2,TRBD1,TRBV2,many
TGTGCCAGCAGCTTAGAGGGACAGATGAACACTGAAGCTTTCTTT,CASSLEGQMNTEAFF,TRBJ1-1,TRBD1,TRBV7-9,many
TGTGCCAGCAGCGCCAGGGTACTCTATGGCTACACCTTC,CASSARVLYGYTF,TRBJ1-2,.,TRBV7-9,.
TGTGCCAGCACCTCGGGACAGGGCGCTCAGCCCCAGCATTTT,CASTSGQGAQPQHF,TRBJ1-5,TRBD1,TRBV6-5,many